A single sample is the source of the 9 T cell receptor beta chains below, sequenced in a study of blood T cell repertoires in COVID-19. Generated by immunoSEQ multiplex PCR, the TCRdb table keeps only in-frame clones and is missing some. In the table there are 310,000 or so clones, around nine tenths of which are singletons. Material: PBMCs or T cells enriched from blood (not recorded which). These receptors were taken from a woman in her thirties who had recovered from COVID-19.

The chain links TRBV19 to TRBJ1-5, with D maybe TRBD1 (5 bases). Germline V lookup: CDR1 LNHDA, CDR2 SQIVND (reference sequence). This CDR3 comprises 17 residues. V dropped 6 bases and J dropped 2 bases, with 20 bases sitting between them. The CDR3 is CASRTRALGAGNQPQHF. CDR3 nucleotide sequence: TGTGCCAGTAGGACAAGGGCGCTAGGGGCTGGCAATCAGCCCCAGCATTTT. The full variable domain, in which reference TRBV19 and TRBJ1-5 provide the parts outside the CDR3, is DGGITQSPKYLFRKEGQNVTLSCEQNLNHDAMYWYRQDPGQGLRLIYYSQIVNDFQKGDIAEGYSVSREKKESFPLTVTSAQKNPTAFYLCASRTRALGAGNQPQHFGDGTRLSIL.

V usage is TRBV28 and J usage is TRBJ1-5; D is possibly TRBD1 (5 bases). V lost 7 bases to trimming and J lost 5 bases, with 12 bases between them. The CDR3 runs 13 residues. Germline V gene sequence: CDR1 MDHEN, CDR2 SYDVKM. CDR3 sequence reads: CASTRGGDQPQHF. The CDR3 DNA follows: TGTGCCAGCACGCGCGGGGGAGATCAGCCCCAGCATTTT.

V gene TRBV7-9 combines with J gene TRBJ1-1; TRBD1 aligns across 7 bases. CDR1 is SEHNR and CDR2 is FQNEAQ in the germline V gene (reference sequence). The V gene end was trimmed by 1 base and the J gene end by 7 bases; junction bases not matched to a gene: 9. This CDR3 comprises 15 residues. CDR3 in amino acids: CASSLGDSIFNEAFF. The CDR3 bases are TGTGCCAGCAGCTTAGGGGACAGCATCTTTAATGAAGCTTTCTTT.

This chain uses TRBV11-3 with TRBJ2-1, with 8 positions matching TRBD2. The germline V gene has CDR1 SGHNT and CDR2 YENEEA. With 4 bases clipped from V and 6 bases from J, the junction kept 11 bases outside the gene matches. The CDR3 totals 16 residues. The CDR3 loop is CASSSGTRMESNEQFF. The CDR3 coding sequence is TGTGCCAGCAGCTCCGGGACTAGGATGGAGTCCAATGAGCAGTTCTTC.

The chain couples TRBV7-9 to TRBJ2-2, with D perhaps TRBD1 (5 bases). The CDR3 runs to 15 residues. The V end was cut by 1 base, the J end by 6 bases, with 12 bases between. Looked up from germline, CDR1 is SEHNR and CDR2 is FQNEAQ (reference sequence). CDR3 coding DNA: TGTGCCAGCAGCTTAGACGGCGCAGGGCCCGGGGAGCTGTTTTTT. Translated, it gives CASSLDGAGPGELFF.

The genes are TRBV9 and TRBJ1-1; a possible D gene is TRBD1 (5 bases). The V and J ends lost 3 bases and 1 base respectively, with 7 bases between them. From germline, CDR1 is SGDLS and CDR2 YYNGEE. The CDR3 totals 13 residues. CDR3 protein: CASSAQGNTEAFF. The CDR3 DNA is TGTGCCAGCAGCGCTCAGGGGAACACTGAAGCTTTCTTT.

The rearrangement uses TRBV6-6 and TRBJ2-7; perhaps TRBD1 as D (5 bases). The V and J ends lost 5 bases and 3 bases respectively, with 23 bases between them. The CDR3 extends over 17 amino acids. Germline-derived CDR1 and CDR2 are MNHNY and SVGAGI (reference sequence). The CDR3 bases are TGTGCCAGCAGTCTCTTGGCAGGGTCACGGCCCATCTACGAGCAGTACTTC. Translated: CASSLLAGSRPIYEQYF.

V and J are TRBV28 and TRBJ1-1; D perhaps matches TRBD1 (6 bases). CDR3 length equals 14 residues. V was pared by 8 bases and J by 4 bases, with 17 bases between. Germline V gene sequence: CDR1 MDHEN, CDR2 SYDVKM. CDR3 DNA sequence: TGTGCCAGCGAGACAGGATCAATCCCCACTGAAGCTTTCTTT. It codes for CASETGSIPTEAFF.

The V call is TRBV11-2, the J call TRBJ1-2; maybe TRBD1 (5 bases). Germline V gene sequence: CDR1 SGHAT, CDR2 FQNNGV. V was pared by 4 bases and J by 6 bases, with 9 bases between. The CDR3 extends over 12 amino acids. In DNA form, the CDR3 reads TGTGCCAGCAGCTCAGAAGGGGATGGCTACACCTTC. This sequence encodes CASSSEGDGYTF.